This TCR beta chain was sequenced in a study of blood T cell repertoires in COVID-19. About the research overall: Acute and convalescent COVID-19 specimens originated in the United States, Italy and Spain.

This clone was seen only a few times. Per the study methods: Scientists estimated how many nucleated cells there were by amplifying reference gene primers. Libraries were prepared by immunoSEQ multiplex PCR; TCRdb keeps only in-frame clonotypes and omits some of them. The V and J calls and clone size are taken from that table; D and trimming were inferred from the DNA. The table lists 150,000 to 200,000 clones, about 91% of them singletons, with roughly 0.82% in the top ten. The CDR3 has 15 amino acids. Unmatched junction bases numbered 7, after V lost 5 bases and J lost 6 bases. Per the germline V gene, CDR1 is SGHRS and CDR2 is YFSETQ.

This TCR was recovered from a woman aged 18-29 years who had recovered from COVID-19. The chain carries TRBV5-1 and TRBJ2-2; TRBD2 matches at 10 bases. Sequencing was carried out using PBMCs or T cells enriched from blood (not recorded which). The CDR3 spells CASRIASGSSGELFF. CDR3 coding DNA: TGCGCCAGCAGGATCGCTAGCGGGAGTTCCGGGGAGCTGTTTTTT.